Below are 26 T cell receptor beta chains sequenced from a single sample in a study of CD8 T cells in Susac syndrome. Reverse transcription of 0.5 to 1 ug RNA was performed with random hexamers. One entry per CDR3 protein results from TCRdb running MiXCR on the immunoSEQ multiplex PCR reads. The data show approximately 120,000 distinct CDR3 sequences, around 95% seen once. The sample consisted of CD4+ T cells from PBMCs. Receptors were obtained from a human donor in good health.

The rearrangement uses TRBV5-1 and TRBJ2-2, with TRBD1 identical over 8 bases. The junction had 6 bases not matched to a gene; V was cut back by 0 bases and J by 5 bases. Germline V gives CDR1 SGHRS, CDR2 YFSETQ. The CDR3 has 16 residues. Here the CDR3 reads CASSLAAGGYTGELFF. CDR3 DNA: TGCGCCAGCAGCTTGGCGGCAGGGGGCTATACCGGGGAGCTGTTTTTT.

This chain joins TRBV20-1 and TRBJ2-7; TRBD2 agrees at 7 bases. Germline trimming cut 5 bases from V and 0 bases from J; bases unmatched to any gene: 4. CDR1 is DFQATT and CDR2 is SNEGSKA in the germline V gene (reference sequence). This CDR3 contains 13 residues. CDR3 sequence reads: CSASGGYSYEQYF. Written as DNA, the CDR3 is TGCAGTGCTTCGGGAGGCTACTCCTACGAGCAGTACTTC.

This chain links TRBV6-2 or TRBV6-3 with TRBJ2-7; D gene ambiguous. Germline CDR1 reads MNHEY; CDR2 reads SVGEGT. The ends were cut back, 2 bases at V and 7 bases at J, with 18 bases in the middle. This CDR3 has 15 amino acids. CDR3: CASSYRPATLKEQYF. DNA of the CDR3: TGTGCCAGCAGTTACCGGCCTGCGACACTTAAGGAGCAGTACTTC.

This clonotype was seen just once. The V call is TRBV5-1, the J call TRBJ1-1; weak D call: TRBD1 (5 bases). Germline values: CDR1 SGHRS, CDR2 YFSETQ. CDR3 size: 15 residues. Trimming took off 2 bases at V and 1 base at J, with 12 bases between the two ends. CDR3 nucleotides: TGCGCCAGCAGCTTCCAGGGAGAGGGGAACACTGAAGCTTTCTTT. As protein: CASSFQGEGNTEAFF.

CDR3 coding DNA: TGTGCCAGCAGCCCAGGAAGTGCTAACTATGGCTACACCTTC. The encoded protein is CASSPGSANYGYTF. The rearrangement links TRBV7-8 to TRBJ1-2; D gene ambiguous. The CDR3 runs 14 residues. The V gene lost 5 bases and the J gene lost 0 bases, with 10 bases spanning the gap. Germline V gives CDR1 SGHVS, CDR2 FQNEAQ. Using reference TRBV7-8 and TRBJ1-2 for the parts outside the CDR3, the full variable domain is GAGVSQSPRYKVAKRGQDVALRCDPISGHVSLFWYQQALGQGPEFLTYFQNEAQLDKSGLPSDRFFAERPEGSVSTLKIQRTQQEDSAVYLCASSPGSANYGYTFGSGTRLTVV.

The chain recombines TRBV2 with TRBJ1-5; D remains unclear. Trimming pared 5 bases from V and 2 bases from J, leaving 10 bases between. The CDR3 is 14 residues long. Germline values: CDR1 SNHLY, CDR2 FYNNEI. CDR3 DNA: TGTGCCAGCAGTCGACAAGTCGGCAATCAGCCCCAGCATTTT. It translates to CASSRQVGNQPQHF.

The chain carries TRBV28 and TRBJ1-2; the D gene is possibly TRBD1 (5 bases). V was pared by 9 bases and J by 7 bases, with 24 bases between. CDR1 and CDR2 from the germline V gene are MDHEN and SYDVKM. The CDR3 is 15 amino acids. The CDR3 sequence is CASWTSGVSEAGYTF. The CDR3 region has the DNA TGTGCCAGTTGGACATCTGGAGTATCGGAGGCTGGCTACACCTTC.

CDR3 protein: CASSRRDRGTYEQYF. The CDR3 coding sequence is TGTGCCAGCAGCCGCCGGGACAGGGGGACCTACGAGCAGTACTTC. The chain employs TRBV7-8 and TRBJ2-7, with TRBD1 matching over 11 bases. Trimming removed 5 bases from V and 2 bases from J; junction bases left unmatched: 5. CDR1 and CDR2 (germline): SGHVS, FQNEAQ. The CDR3 contains 15 residues.

This clonotype occurred once. The chain uses TRBV18 and TRBJ1-1, with D uncertain. Germline V lookup: CDR1 KGHSH, CDR2 LQKENI. There are 14 residues in the CDR3. V was cut by 5 bases and J by 0 bases, with 10 bases left in between. In DNA, the CDR3 is TGTGCCAGCTCATTCGGGAGCCTGAACACTGAAGCTTTCTTT. As protein: CASSFGSLNTEAFF.

This chain links TRBV29-1 with TRBJ2-1, with TRBD2 identical over 7 bases. Germline CDR1 SQVTM, CDR2 ANQGSEA. Trimming cost V 3 bases and J 0 bases; bases outside gene matches: 2. CDR3 length: 14 amino acids. The CDR3 sequence is CSVERESSYNEQFF. CDR3 bases: TGCAGCGTTGAGCGGGAGAGCTCCTACAATGAGCAGTTCTTC.

This clonotype was seen a few times. The chain recombines TRBV4-1 with TRBJ2-1; D is unclear. The V and J ends lost 4 bases and 4 bases respectively, with 8 bases between them. Germline CDR1 is MGHRA and CDR2 is YSYEKL. CDR3 length equals 13 residues. The CDR3 spells CASSRDVYNEQFF. CDR3 bases: TGCGCCAGCAGCCGCGACGTGTACAATGAGCAGTTCTTC.

The chain couples TRBV29-1 to TRBJ2-1, with 12 bases fitting TRBD2. The CDR3 loop spans 13 amino acids. J was trimmed by 6 bases and V by 5 bases; bases with no gene match: 2. The germline V gene encodes CDR1 SQVTM and CDR2 ANQGSEA. The CDR3 here is CSVRGLAGNEQFF. CDR3 coding DNA: TGCAGCGTTCGGGGACTAGCGGGCAATGAGCAGTTCTTC.

V gene TRBV5-3 combines with J gene TRBJ1-5; tentatively, D is TRBD1 (5 bases). TRBV5-3 is filed as an ORF, its function uncertain. The ends were cut back, 1 base at V and 3 bases at J, with 17 bases in the middle. This CDR3 has 17 residues. This chain's CDR3 is CARSLRGAKTDNQPQHF. CDR3 coding DNA: TGTGCCAGAAGCTTGAGGGGAGCGAAAACCGACAATCAGCCCCAGCATTTT.

The V call is TRBV7-8, the J call TRBJ2-2; perhaps D is TRBD1 or TRBD2 (5 bases each). V shed 7 bases and J shed 4 bases, with 16 bases lying between them. Germline CDR1 is SGHVS and CDR2 is FQNEAQ. This CDR3 contains 15 residues. The CDR3 loop reads CASTSNGAGTGELFF. The CDR3 DNA sequence: TGTGCCAGCACCTCAAACGGGGCCGGCACCGGGGAGCTGTTTTTT. Supplemented by reference TRBV7-8 and TRBJ2-2, the full variable domain reads GAGVSQSPRYKVAKRGQDVALRCDPISGHVSLFWYQQALGQGPEFLTYFQNEAQLDKSGLPSDRFFAERPEGSVSTLKIQRTQQEDSAVYLCASTSNGAGTGELFFGEGSRLTVL.

This chain connects TRBV4-1 to TRBJ2-2, with 9 bases matching TRBD2. The V segment lost 4 bases and the J segment 4 bases; nucleotides outside the gene matches: 16. Germline assignment: CDR1 MGHRA and CDR2 YSYEKL. CDR3 size: 19 residues. CDR3 DNA: TGCGCCAGCAGCCCCCAGCCCGGGGCGGCGGGAGGGTTCACCGGGGAGCTGTTTTTT. This translates into CASSPQPGAAGGFTGELFF.

Here the CDR3 reads CASSARTEYRGNTIYF. The DNA for the CDR3 is TGTGCCAGCAGCGCACGGACGGAATACCGTGGAAACACCATATATTTT. The chain couples TRBV7-9 to TRBJ1-3, with D unresolved. This CDR3 is built from 16 residues. Trimming left V 5 bases short and J 3 bases short, with 17 bases between. The germline gives CDR1 SEHNR, CDR2 FQNEAQ (reference sequence).

The chain is built from TRBV5-1 and TRBJ2-5; 9 nucleotides align to TRBD1. Germline CDR1 SGHRS, CDR2 YFSETQ. J lost 5 bases, V lost 3 bases, and 5 bases had no gene match. The CDR3 spans 14 residues. The CDR3 here is CASSSDRGEETQYF. In DNA, the CDR3 is TGCGCCAGCAGCTCGGACAGGGGCGAGGAGACCCAGTACTTC.

The chain employs TRBV4-2 and TRBJ2-5; 8 bases line up with TRBD2. Per the germline V gene, CDR1 is LGHNA and CDR2 is YNFKEQ. The CDR3 consists of 15 residues. The V and J ends lost 0 bases and 5 bases, in that order; junction bases with no gene match: 5. CDR3 in DNA: TGTGCCAGCAGCCAAGATTGGCTAGCGGGCGAGACCCAGTACTTC. Its translation is CASSQDWLAGETQYF.

Regarding this clonotype: Mismatch with germline at one junction end may stem from a read error. CDR3 DNA: TGTGCTAGCAAACAGGACGGCGGCACCGGGGAGCTGTTTTTT. It translates to CASKQDGGTGELFF. This chain uses TRBV12-3 or TRBV12-4 with TRBJ2-2, with D possibly matching TRBD1 (5 bases). The CDR3 has 14 residues.

V gene TRBV5-1 combines with J gene TRBJ2-5, with a possible D match to TRBD2 (7 bases). In germline, CDR1 is SGHRS, CDR2 YFSETQ. V dropped 5 bases and J dropped 7 bases, with 21 bases sitting between them. The CDR3 has 15 residues. CDR3 DNA sequence: TGCGCCAGCAGTTCCAGCGGGGCAGAAGGGGGGACCCAGTACTTC. This gives the protein CASSSSGAEGGTQYF.

The V gene is TRBV15, the J gene TRBJ2-1; 9 bases agree with TRBD1. Germline assignment: CDR1 LNHNV and CDR2 YYDKDF (reference sequence). The J segment lost 3 bases and the V segment lost 3 bases, leaving 6 bases of the junction unmatched. The CDR3 sequence is 16 residues long. The CDR3 DNA reads as TGTGCCACCAGCAGTGGGGGGACAGGGAACTACAATGAGCAGTTCTTC. Translating it yields CATSSGGTGNYNEQFF.

This CDR3 reads CASSTGGQGGEKLFF. The CDR3 DNA reads TGTGCCAGCAGCACTGGGGGACAGGGGGGTGAAAAACTGTTTTTT. The chain combines TRBV5-4 with TRBJ1-4; the match to TRBD1 covers 11 bases. This CDR3 has 15 residues. The junction had 6 bases not matched to a gene; V was cut back by 4 bases and J by 7 bases. Germline lookup yields CDR1 SGHNT and CDR2 YYREEE (reference sequence).

The CDR3 reads CASSLRGRNTEAFF. As DNA, the CDR3 is TGTGCCAGCAGCCTCAGGGGGCGGAACACTGAAGCTTTCTTT. This chain links TRBV5-5 with TRBJ1-1, with 8 positions matching TRBD1. The ends lost 4 bases at V and 1 base at J; junction bases unmatched: 3. CDR1 and CDR2 (germline): SGHKS, YYEKEE (reference sequence). The length of the CDR3 is 14 residues.

This chain links TRBV20-1 with TRBJ1-5; D remains unclear. V was trimmed by 3 bases and J by 7 bases, leaving 7 bases between them. The CDR3 is 11 residues long. Germline CDR1 DFQATT, CDR2 SNEGSKA (reference sequence). The CDR3, as DNA: TGCAGTGCTAGCGCGGGACAGCCCCAGCATTTT. The encoded protein is CSASAGQPQHF.

The chain combines TRBV25-1 with TRBJ2-7; D gene unclear. Germline V lookup: CDR1 MGHDK, CDR2 SYGVNS. V lost 4 bases to trimming and J lost 0 bases, with 4 bases between them. CDR3 length: 12 residues. The CDR3 DNA sequence: TGTGCCAGCAGTGTAAGCTCCTACGAGCAGTACTTC. Amino acid sequence: CASSVSSYEQYF.

This clonotype was recorded only once. The rearrangement joins TRBV7-9 to TRBJ2-3; D is unclear. Between the trimmed V and J ends, which lost 3 bases and 6 bases, there was a span of 4 bases. This CDR3 region has 11 residues. Per germline, CDR1 SEHNR and CDR2 FQNEAQ (reference sequence). DNA of the CDR3: TGTGCCAGCAGCTTCAGCGATACGCAGTATTTT. It translates to CASSFSDTQYF.